These T cell receptor beta chains were read from a single sample in a study of T-cell memory formation after mild COVID-19. In TCRdb, the 5' RACE reads were re-called with MiXCR into one record per CDR3 protein. The sample lists roughly 350,000 distinct CDR3 sequences, 25% to 30% seen once, with less than 15% in the top ten. The sample consisted of PBMCs or a T cell subset sorted from them (not recorded which). The receptors were gathered from an adult woman who had mild COVID-19 (a few samples of this study predate the infection). Cell type and time point are not known. CDR3s include the opening cysteine and the closing phenylalanine or tryptophan. D genes are given only for firm matches. Expanded clones are given a class, and other clones once, few, many or no size at all.

clone_size	j_call	v_call	cdr3_length	d_call	cdr3_aa	cdr3_nt
-	TRBJ2-1	TRBV6-4	13	-	CASSDSPYNEQFF	TGTGCCAGCAGTGACTCCCCATACAATGAGCAGTTCTTC
-	TRBJ2-6	TRBV7-6	14	-	CASSLAGWANVLTF	TGTGCCAGCAGCTTAGCGGGGTGGGCCAACGTCCTGACTTTC
few	TRBJ1-5	TRBV24-1	17	-	CATSDPSADGVNQPQHF	TGTGCCACCAGTGATCCATCTGCAGACGGAGTCAATCAGCCCCAGCATTTT
few	TRBJ1-2	TRBV30	10	-	CAWGTHGYTF	TGTGCCTGGGGGACCCATGGCTACACCTTC
-	TRBJ2-5	TRBV7-4	13	-	CASRQVVGETQYF	TGTGCCAGCCGACAGGTCGTAGGAGAGACCCAGTACTTC
few	TRBJ1-2	TRBV3-1	14	TRBD1	CASSQDRRSYGYTF	TGTGCCAGCAGCCAGGACAGGCGAAGCTATGGCTACACCTTC
-	TRBJ1-6	TRBV7-8	15	-	CASSPEKATGSPLHF	TGTGCCAGCAGCCCCGAAAAGGCCACGGGTTCACCCCTCCACTTT
few	TRBJ2-2	TRBV12-3/TRBV12-4	11	-	CASSHRPELFF	TGTGCCAGCAGCCATAGACCGGAGCTGTTTTTT
many	TRBJ1-1	TRBV5-1	13	-	CASTPGVGTEAFF	TGCGCCAGCACCCCCGGGGTAGGCACTGAAGCTTTCTTT
few	TRBJ2-3	TRBV20-1	15	TRBD2	CSARNRRGYTDTQYF	TGCAGTGCTAGAAATCGGCGGGGGTACACAGATACGCAGTATTTT
-	TRBJ2-7	TRBV3-1	15	-	CASSPWGSDKSEQYF	TGTGCCAGCAGCCCCTGGGGTTCGGATAAGAGCGAGCAGTACTTC
-	TRBJ2-7	TRBV5-5	14	-	CASSLAANSYEQYF	TGTGCCAGCAGCTTGGCCGCGAACTCCTACGAGCAGTACTTC
-	TRBJ2-3	TRBV4-1	13	-	CASSQAPRDTQYF	TGCGCCAGCAGCCAAGCTCCGAGGGATACGCAGTATTTT
-	TRBJ1-1	TRBV7-6	13	-	CASSLRIDTEAFF	TGTGCCAGCAGCTTAAGGATCGACACTGAAGCTTTCTTT
few	TRBJ2-5	TRBV7-2	15	TRBD2	CASSWTSGSVETQYF	TGTGCCAGCAGTTGGACTAGCGGGAGTGTGGAGACCCAGTACTTC
few	TRBJ2-5	TRBV11-2	16	-	CASSLEAAMGGETQYF	TGTGCCAGCAGCTTAGAGGCAGCGATGGGTGGGGAGACCCAGTACTTC
-	TRBJ2-7	TRBV20-1	14	-	CSASVELGVYEQYF	TGCAGTGCTAGTGTCGAACTAGGCGTCTACGAGCAGTACTTC
-	TRBJ2-1	TRBV29-1	13	-	CSVSTGSYNEQFF	TGCAGCGTTTCAACCGGCTCCTACAATGAGCAGTTCTTC
few	TRBJ1-2	TRBV5-1	14	-	CASSPGGAAYGYTF	TGCGCCAGCAGCCCGGGCGGGGCGGCCTATGGCTACACCTTC
-	TRBJ1-2	TRBV27	14	-	CASSPRAGFVGYTF	TGTGCCAGCAGTCCTCGCGCAGGGTTTGTTGGCTACACCTTC
few	TRBJ1-1	TRBV3-1	14	-	CASSQAQGNTEAFF	TGTGCCAGCAGCCAAGCCCAGGGTAACACTGAAGCTTTCTTT
-	TRBJ1-3	TRBV7-9	15	TRBD1	CASSPGQASGNTIYF	TGTGCCAGCAGCCCGGGACAGGCCTCTGGAAACACCATATATTTT
-	TRBJ2-7	TRBV6-4	17	-	CASSDRLTGTASYEQYF	TGTGCCAGCAGTGACCGATTAACCGGGACGGCCTCCTACGAGCAGTACTTC
-	TRBJ2-3	TRBV12-3/TRBV12-4	16	TRBD2	CASSPRLAGGLYTQYF	TGTGCCAGCAGTCCTCGACTAGCGGGGGGGTTGTATACGCAGTATTTT
few	TRBJ1-1	TRBV5-5	15	-	CASSHREGMNTEAFF	TGTGCCAGCAGCCACAGGGAAGGGATGAACACTGAAGCTTTCTTT
-	TRBJ2-3	TRBV30	16	TRBD2	CAWSRGLSGGTDTQYF	TGTGCCTGGAGCCGGGGACTATCGGGAGGCACAGATACGCAGTATTTT
-	TRBJ2-1	TRBV9	13	-	CASSPGHSLEQFF	TGTGCCAGCAGCCCCGGACACAGCCTTGAGCAGTTCTTC
-	TRBJ2-2	TRBV4-3	14	-	CASSQDSVAGELFF	TGCGCCAGCAGCCAAGATAGTGTAGCTGGGGAGCTGTTTTTT
once	TRBJ1-6	TRBV9	18	TRBD1	CASSASRDRVSYNSPLHF	TGTGCCAGCAGCGCTAGCCGGGACAGGGTTTCCTATAATTCACCCCTCCACTTT
-	TRBJ2-2	TRBV9	13	-	CASSVDPAGELFF	TGTGCCAGCAGCGTAGACCCCGCCGGGGAGCTGTTTTTT
few	TRBJ2-7	TRBV4-1	16	TRBD1	CASSLYPGQGTYEQYF	TGCGCCAGCAGTCTTTACCCGGGACAGGGGACCTACGAGCAGTACTTC
-	TRBJ2-1	TRBV5-4	16	-	CASSLDPGGIYNEQFF	TGTGCCAGCAGCTTGGATCCAGGGGGGATCTACAATGAGCAGTTCTTC
-	TRBJ2-1	TRBV4-1	15	TRBD1	CASSHTGAPNNEQFF	TGCGCCAGCAGCCATACAGGGGCTCCTAACAATGAGCAGTTCTTC
-	TRBJ2-3	TRBV7-9	15	TRBD2	CASLNQRGAADTQYF	TGTGCCAGCTTAAATCAGCGGGGGGCGGCAGATACGCAGTATTTT
few	TRBJ2-1	TRBV25-1	16	TRBD1	CASSDLKGQGYNEQFF	TGTGCCAGCAGTGACCTGAAGGGACAGGGATACAATGAGCAGTTCTTC
-	TRBJ2-4	TRBV12-3/TRBV12-4	14	-	CASSFGVGANIQYF	TGTGCCAGCAGTTTCGGGGTGGGGGCAAACATTCAGTACTTC
few	TRBJ1-2	TRBV5-1	12	-	CASSELGVGYTF	TGCGCCAGCAGTGAGCTCGGCGTCGGCTACACCTTC
many	TRBJ2-3	TRBV7-6	16	TRBD1	CASSWGQGKGTDTQYF	TGTGCCAGCAGCTGGGGACAGGGAAAGGGTACAGATACGCAGTATTTT
-	TRBJ2-4	TRBV27	13	-	CASSPEAANIQYF	TGTGCCAGCAGCCCCGAAGCCGCGAACATTCAGTACTTC
-	TRBJ2-2	TRBV6-5	16	-	CASSYKTGSNTGELFF	TGTGCCAGCAGTTATAAGACGGGATCGAACACCGGGGAGCTGTTTTTT
-	TRBJ1-1	TRBV5-1	14	-	CASSPAAGLTEAFF	TGCGCCAGCAGCCCCGCGGCAGGGCTCACTGAAGCTTTCTTT
few	TRBJ2-3	TRBV27	14	-	CASSPPGRSDTQYF	TGTGCCAGCAGTCCACCGGGACGGTCAGATACGCAGTATTTT
-	TRBJ2-1	TRBV12-3/TRBV12-4	15	-	CASRTAATTYNEQFF	TGTGCCAGCAGGACAGCGGCAACCACCTACAATGAGCAGTTCTTC
-	TRBJ2-3	TRBV3-1	17	TRBD2	CASSQVYSGTSTDTQYF	TGTGCCAGCAGCCAAGTGTACAGCGGGACTAGCACAGATACGCAGTATTTT
-	TRBJ2-6	TRBV5-1	17	TRBD1	CASNPEPRGPGANVLTF	TGCGCCAGCAATCCCGAACCCAGGGGGCCTGGGGCCAACGTCCTGACTTTC
few	TRBJ2-5	TRBV7-7	15	TRBD2	CASSPGTSSQETQYF	TGTGCCAGCAGCCCCGGGACTAGCTCTCAAGAGACCCAGTACTTC
-	TRBJ1-2	TRBV5-1	13	-	CASRKGENYGYTF	TGCGCCAGCAGGAAGGGGGAGAACTATGGCTACACCTTC
-	TRBJ2-7	TRBV15	14	TRBD1	CATSREWGQYEQYF	TGTGCCACCAGCAGAGAGTGGGGACAGTACGAGCAGTACTTC
few	TRBJ2-3	TRBV15	16	TRBD2	CATSRTSGGATDTQYF	TGTGCCACCAGCAGAACTAGCGGGGGGGCAACAGATACGCAGTATTTT
few	TRBJ2-1	TRBV5-1	14	-	CASSFTDSYNEQFF	TGCGCCAGCAGCTTCACAGACTCCTACAATGAGCAGTTCTTC
-	TRBJ1-5	TRBV24-1	17	-	CATSDLRGDLPGEPQHF	TGTGCCACCAGTGATTTGAGGGGGGACCTTCCAGGTGAGCCCCAGCATTTT
few	TRBJ1-4	TRBV4-2	15	TRBD1	CASRRQGSSNEKLFF	TGTGCCAGCCGCCGACAGGGGTCTTCTAATGAAAAACTGTTTTTT
few	TRBJ2-5	TRBV18	18	TRBD2	CASSRGLAGGTMQETQYF	TGTGCCAGCTCACGTGGACTAGCGGGAGGGACGATGCAAGAGACCCAGTACTTC